This T cell receptor beta chain was found in a study of T cell responses to AZD1222 COVID-19 vaccine. Study results and limitations: AZD1222 recipients seropositive at baseline numbered only six or seven.

Trimming left V 7 bases short and J 0 bases short, with 12 bases between. Germline CDR1 and CDR2: GTSNPN and SVGIG (reference sequence). The CDR3 is made up of 13 amino acids. As to this clone: Antigen: not known.

Generated by immunoSEQ multiplex PCR, the TCRdb table keeps only in-frame clones and is missing some. Altogether 73,000 or so clones are present, 82% being singletons, with the ten largest covering roughly 5%. This specimen was peripheral blood, taken on day 0 of AZD1222 vaccination. The source of this sequence is an adult in good health. The chain links TRBV30 to TRBJ1-1; D might be TRBD1 (5 bases). CDR3 loop: CASPGRMNTEAFF. The CDR3 nucleotides read TGTGCCTCCCCGGGACGGATGAACACTGAAGCTTTCTTT.